This TCR beta chain originates from a study of long-term antiretroviral therapy in people with HIV. On this clone itself: The target antigen is unknown.

Survey level was the resolution at which the v3.0 immunoSEQ assay ran. Each sample aimed for about 35,000-50,000 sequenced T-cell genomes. Assay: immunoSEQ multiplex PCR; the TCRdb copy retains only in-frame clones and omits some. The sample lists some 18,000 clones, approximately 88% seen once, with 4.1% in the top ten. Looked up from germline, CDR1 is SGHRS and CDR2 is YFSETQ. This CDR3 contains 15 residues. V shed 0 bases and J shed 2 bases, with 9 bases lying between them. Study results and caveats: Someone took the blood between about 2003 and 2018, maybe while older ART regimens were in use.

V usage is TRBV5-1 and J usage is TRBJ1-5, with D unclear. The input for sequencing was unsorted PBMCs, taken 2.1 years after starting antiretroviral therapy. This TCR was recovered from a man aged 18 to 29 with HIV. The CDR3 here is CASSLAGQGNQPQHF. As DNA, the CDR3 is TGCGCCAGCAGCTTGGCTGGCCAGGGCAATCAGCCCCAGCATTTT.